One sample yielded the 27 T cell receptor beta chains listed below, sequenced in a study of Graves' ophthalmopathy and Graves' hyperthyroidism. RNA transcripts provided the template for amplifying TCR beta CDR3 regions. First-round RT-PCR employed HTBI primers, with a second-round multiplex PCR after it. A single record per CDR3 protein comes from TCRdb applying MiXCR to the multiplex PCR reads. The table has some 750,000 distinct CDR3 sequences, roughly two fifths seen once. The sequenced sample consisted of peripheral blood. These receptors originate from an adult man with Graves' ophthalmopathy.

Points on this clonotype: Given a much more abundant clone one base away, this may be a read error. The chain employs TRBV2 and TRBJ2-6; D is uncertain. Per germline, CDR1 SNHLY and CDR2 FYNNEI. There are 16 residues in the CDR3. The germline V and J ends were trimmed by 7 bases and 0 bases, with 13 bases remaining between them. CDR3 region: CASTDLRSSGANVLTF. The CDR3 bases are TGTGCCAGCACCGACCTCAGGTCCTCTGGGGCCAACGTCCTGACTTTC. The complete variable domain, with remaining parts taken from reference TRBV2 and TRBJ2-6, reads EPEVTQTPSHQVTQMGQEVILRCVPISNHLYFYWYRQILGQKVEFLVSFYNNEISEKSEIFDDQFSVERPDGSNFTLKIRSTKLEDSAMYFCASTDLRSSGANVLTFGAGSRLTVL.

There are many counts of this clonotype. This sequence joins TRBV20-1 and TRBJ1-2, with unresolved D. V lost 5 bases and J lost 7, with 20 bases in between. Germline values: CDR1 DFQATT, CDR2 SNEGSKA (reference sequence). The length of the CDR3 is 14 residues. CDR3 nucleotide sequence: TGCAGTGCTCGGACTCCCACCCGGGTTCGTGGCTACACCTTC. Protein sequence: CSARTPTRVRGYTF.

The chain is built from TRBV9 and TRBJ2-2; TRBD2 is a possible D gene (6 bases). CDR1 and CDR2 from the germline V gene are SGDLS and YYNGEE. The CDR3 covers 16 residues. Trimming shortened V by 1 base and J by 0 bases, and 10 bases separated the two germline ends. CDR3 in DNA: TGTGCCAGCAGCGTATTCGGGAGTCCGAACACCGGGGAGCTGTTTTTT. Translation gives CASSVFGSPNTGELFF.

V is TRBV20-1 and J is TRBJ2-7, with 14 bases identical to TRBD2. The junction had 4 bases not matched to a gene; V was cut back by 5 bases and J by 4 bases. The CDR3 runs to 14 residues. CDR1 and CDR2 from the germline V gene are DFQATT and SNEGSKA (reference sequence). This CDR3 reads CSAGGTSGSYEQYF. The CDR3 DNA follows: TGCAGTGCTGGAGGGACTAGCGGGAGTTACGAGCAGTACTTC.

This clonotype was seen at least ten times. The V and J genes are TRBV2 and TRBJ1-2; D not resolved. Germline values: CDR1 SNHLY, CDR2 FYNNEI. The germline V and J ends were trimmed by 1 base and 5 bases, with 17 bases remaining between them. The CDR3 is 16 amino acids. The CDR3 region is CASSEGQTIGIYGYTF. The CDR3 nucleotides read TGTGCCAGCAGTGAAGGTCAAACGATCGGGATTTATGGCTACACCTTC.

The rearrangement joins TRBV12-3 or TRBV12-4 to TRBJ1-1; the match to TRBD1 covers 10 bases. The J segment lost 3 bases and the V segment lost 8 bases, leaving 6 bases of the junction unmatched. This CDR3 comprises 14 residues. The CDR3 loop reads CASGQGGGYTEAFF. CDR3 in DNA: TGTGCCAGCGGACAGGGGGGTGGGTACACTGAAGCTTTCTTT.

A few counts support this clonotype. This chain joins TRBV3-1 and TRBJ1-5; no clear D gene. V was trimmed by 4 bases and J by 4 bases, leaving 8 bases between them. The CDR3 totals 13 residues. Per germline, CDR1 LGHDT and CDR2 YNNKEL (reference sequence). The CDR3 protein is CASSLHGNQPQHF. The CDR3 nucleotides read TGTGCCAGCAGCCTACACGGGAATCAGCCCCAGCATTTT.

The chain links TRBV4-1 to TRBJ2-7, with D perhaps being TRBD1 or TRBD2 (5 bases each). Trimming removed 6 bases at V and 3 bases at J, with 15 bases between. CDR1 is MGHRA, CDR2 YSYEKL, per germline. This CDR3 has 14 residues. The CDR3 is CASRKVEGYYEQYF. The CDR3 DNA reads as TGCGCCAGCAGAAAGGTTGAGGGGTACTACGAGCAGTACTTC.

The genes are TRBV7-9 and TRBJ2-2; 7 nucleotides agree with TRBD1. There are 17 residues in the CDR3. The V gene's germline CDR1 is SEHNR and CDR2 FQNEAQ (reference sequence). Trimming at V came to 5 bases and at J to 3 bases, leaving 12 bases not matched to a gene. The CDR3 spells CASSTYRGPDYTGELFF. In nucleotides, the CDR3 is TGTGCCAGCAGCACCTATAGGGGGCCGGATTACACCGGGGAGCTGTTTTTT.

This chain joins TRBV7-9 and TRBJ1-4; tentatively, D is TRBD1 (5 bases). This CDR3 region has 15 residues. V shed 6 bases and J shed 8 bases, with 19 bases lying between them. From germline, CDR1 is SEHNR and CDR2 FQNEAQ (reference sequence). The CDR3 nucleotides read TGTGCCAGCAGTTTACCGGGGGGGATTCGGGAAAAACTGTTTTTT. It codes for CASSLPGGIREKLFF.

Remarks on this clonotype: Just one base apart from a much larger clone, this may be a read error. The chain employs TRBV2 and TRBJ2-5; D not certain. This CDR3 is 11 amino acids long. Germline-derived CDR1 and CDR2 are SNHLY and FYNNEI. Deletions cut 2 bases from V and 7 bases from J, with 5 bases between. The DNA for the CDR3 is TGTGCCAGCAGTGAATGGGTGACCCAGTACTTC. As protein: CASSEWVTQYF.

This clonotype was seen a few times. The chain employs TRBV9 and TRBJ2-5, with 11 bases fitting TRBD2. Per the germline V gene, CDR1 is SGDLS and CDR2 is YYNGEE. This CDR3 spans 16 amino acids. The junction had 7 bases not matched to a gene; V was cut back by 4 bases and J by 2 bases. The CDR3 region has the DNA TGTGCCAGCAGCTCTAATGTAGCGGGGGGGCAAGAGACCCAGTACTTC. This gives the protein CASSSNVAGGQETQYF.

A remark on this clonotype: No conserved phenylalanine or tryptophan ends this CDR3, so it is likely a read error. The chain recombines TRBV19 with TRBJ2-7, with 14 positions matching TRBD2. This CDR3 spans 16 amino acids. Per the germline V gene, CDR1 is LNHDA and CDR2 is SQIVND (reference sequence). The V and J ends lost 5 bases and 3 bases, in that order; junction bases with no gene match: 6. CDR3 in amino acids: CASSPGTSGSNYEQYL. Here the CDR3 DNA reads TGTGCCAGTAGTCCAGGGACTAGCGGGAGTAACTACGAGCAGTACCTC.

For this clonotype: Germline is not matched at one junction end, which may reflect a read error. The chain uses TRBV7-9 and TRBJ1-1; possibly TRBD1 for D (6 bases). This CDR3 is 15 amino acids long. CDR1 and CDR2 from the germline V gene are SEHNR and FQNEAQ (reference sequence). CDR3 region: CASGLGSGGHTEAFF. DNA of the CDR3: TGTGCCAGCGGCTTAGGATCCGGGGGCCACACTGAAGCTTTCTTT.

V and J are TRBV10-3 and TRBJ1-1; no firm D call. Germline V gene lookup returns CDR1 ENHRY and CDR2 SYGVKD. The V end lost 0 bases, the J end lost 4 bases, and 9 bases lay between the germline ends. The CDR3 is made up of 14 amino acids. CDR3 protein: CAISESGGSTEAFF. Written as DNA, the CDR3 is TGTGCCATCAGTGAGTCGGGAGGATCCACTGAAGCTTTCTTT.

This rearrangement joins TRBV4-3 to TRBJ2-3; 9 bases are a match to TRBD2. The CDR3 totals 15 residues. The trim removed 4 bases at V and 4 bases at J, leaving 6 bases unmatched. Germline CDR1 and CDR2: LGHNA and YSLEER. The CDR3 nucleotides are TGCGCCAGCAGCCCGGGACTAGCTTCCGCAGATACGCAGTATTTT. This sequence encodes CASSPGLASADTQYF.

This clonotype was seen a handful of times. The chain links TRBV11-2 to TRBJ2-2; TRBD1 is a possible D gene (6 bases). The CDR3 runs to 14 residues. Per germline, CDR1 SGHAT and CDR2 FQNNGV. V gave up 6 bases and J gave up 5 bases, with 13 bases separating them. The CDR3: CASSGQPRTGELFF. CDR3 sequence (DNA): TGTGCCAGCAGTGGACAGCCGAGGACCGGGGAGCTGTTTTTT.

This clonotype was recorded only once. One end of the junction is discordant with germline, which a read error may explain. This sequence joins TRBV7-9 and TRBJ2-7; a weak D match, TRBD1 (7 bases). There are 15 residues in the CDR3. CDR1 and CDR2 (germline): SEHNR, FQNEAQ (reference sequence). This CDR3 is CASSVAAGQIYEQYF. The CDR3 DNA sequence: TGCGCCAGCAGCGTTGCCGCGGGACAGATCTACGAGCAGTACTTC.

The chain links TRBV19 to TRBJ2-7; the match to TRBD1 covers 7 bases. This CDR3 has 15 amino acids. CDR1 is LNHDA and CDR2 is SQIVND in the germline V gene (reference sequence). V lost 9 bases and J lost 3; bases outside the gene matches: 14. CDR3 protein: CASSAQTGAGYEQYF. CDR3 coding DNA: TGTGCCAGCAGTGCCCAAACAGGGGCTGGCTACGAGCAGTACTTC.

This clonotype has a count of ten or more. The V gene is TRBV15, the J gene TRBJ1-2, with 7 bases aligning to TRBD1. Trimming at V came to 5 bases and at J to 8 bases, leaving 5 bases not matched to a gene. Germline CDR1 reads LNHNV; CDR2 reads YYDKDF (reference sequence). The CDR3 covers 12 residues. The CDR3 nucleotides are TGTGCCACCAGCGTGGACAGGCGAGGCTACACCTTC. Its protein is CATSVDRRGYTF. Full variable domain (rest looked up from reference TRBV15 and TRBJ1-2): DAMVIQNPRYQVTQFGKPVTLSCSQTLNHNVMYWYQQKSSQAPKLLFHYYDKDFNNEADTPDNFQSRRPNTSFCFLDIRSPGLGDTAMYLCATSVDRRGYTFGSGTRLTVV.

This clonotype was counted once. The chain joins TRBV7-9 to TRBJ2-2, with a weak D call TRBD2 (6 bases). The V end was cut by 7 bases, the J end by 4 bases, with 19 bases between. CDR1 and CDR2 from the germline V gene are SEHNR and FQNEAQ (reference sequence). The CDR3 sequence is 16 residues long. CDR3 nucleotide sequence: TGTGCCAGCACCCCTTATGGAGGGGTGGGCACCGGGGAGCTGTTTTTT. Residues: CASTPYGGVGTGELFF.

This chain uses TRBV7-8 with TRBJ2-6; TRBD2 is a possible D gene (5 bases). The CDR3 contains 18 residues. Trimming left V 5 bases short and J 0 bases short, with 17 bases between. The germline V gene encodes CDR1 SGHVS and CDR2 FQNEAQ. CDR3 sequence reads: CASSVVGEASSGANVLTF. The CDR3 DNA reads as TGTGCCAGCAGCGTTGTGGGAGAGGCGTCCTCTGGGGCCAACGTCCTGACTTTC.

As to this clonotype: Given the absence of the conserved phenylalanine or tryptophan at the CDR3 end, a read error is likely. No DNA is shown, since the ends of the CDR3 on it are uncertain; the CDR3 is the one TCRdb lists. The chain uses TRBV29-1 and TRBJ2-7; TRBD2 is the table's D call and was not checked against the DNA. The CDR3 sequence runs 9 residues, both termini included. CDR1 is SQVTM, CDR2 ANQGSEA, per germline. The CDR3 sequence is CSVGLGDCL.

This clonotype was recorded at least ten times. The chain carries TRBV7-6 and TRBJ1-4, with D unresolved. Germline V CDR1 and CDR2: SGHVS, FNYEAQ. V gave up 1 base and J gave up 0 bases, with 12 bases separating them. CDR3 length: 17 amino acids. The CDR3 coding sequence is TGTGCCAGCAGCTTAGAGGTCCCACTGGCAACTAATGAAAAACTGTTTTTT. Protein product: CASSLEVPLATNEKLFF.

A single count supports this clonotype. This rearrangement joins TRBV25-1 to TRBJ1-6, with 10 bases identical to TRBD1. Per the germline V gene, CDR1 is MGHDK and CDR2 is SYGVNS. V was clipped by 7 bases and J by 10 bases; unmatched bases: 10. This CDR3 is built from 15 residues. The CDR3 is CASNKGTGAYSPLHF. In nucleotides, the CDR3 is TGTGCCAGCAACAAAGGGACAGGGGCCTACTCACCCCTCCACTTT.

The chain combines TRBV5-6 with TRBJ2-5; TRBD1 agrees at 7 bases. CDR1 and CDR2 from the germline V gene are SGHDT and YYEEEE. This CDR3 has 17 residues. Unmatched junction bases numbered 12, after V lost 0 bases and J lost 4 bases. The CDR3 DNA reads TGTGCCAGCAGCTTGGCGCCCGGGGTGGACAGGTCAGAGACCCAGTACTTC. It specifies CASSLAPGVDRSETQYF. The full variable domain, with the rest looked up from reference TRBV5-6 and TRBJ2-5, is DAGVTQSPTHLIKTRGQQVTLRCSPKSGHDTVSWYQQALGQGPQFIFQYYEEEERQRGNFPDRFSGHQFPNYSSELNVNALLLGDSALYLCASSLAPGVDRSETQYFGPGTRLLVL.

This chain joins TRBV25-1 and TRBJ2-7; D is possibly TRBD1 (8 bases). V was pared by 6 bases and J by 1 base, with 13 bases between. Germline V gene data show CDR1 as MGHDK and CDR2 as SYGVNS. The CDR3 runs 14 residues. The CDR3 sequence is CASRGGTGSYEQYF. The DNA of the CDR3 is TGTGCCAGCAGGGGGGGGACAGGTTCCTACGAGCAGTACTTC.